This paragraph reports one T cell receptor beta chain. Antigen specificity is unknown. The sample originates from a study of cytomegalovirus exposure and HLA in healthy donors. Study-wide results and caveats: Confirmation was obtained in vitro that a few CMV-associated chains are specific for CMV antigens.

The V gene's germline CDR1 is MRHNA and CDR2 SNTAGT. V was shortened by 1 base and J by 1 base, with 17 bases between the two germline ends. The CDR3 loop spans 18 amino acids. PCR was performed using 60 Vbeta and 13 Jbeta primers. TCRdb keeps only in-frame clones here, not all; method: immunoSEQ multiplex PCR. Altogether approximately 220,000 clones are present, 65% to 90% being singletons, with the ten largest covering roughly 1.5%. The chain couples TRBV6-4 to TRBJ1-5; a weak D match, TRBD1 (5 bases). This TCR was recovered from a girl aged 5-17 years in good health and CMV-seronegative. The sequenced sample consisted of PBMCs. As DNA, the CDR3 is TGTGCCAGCAGTGACTGGGATCAGGGAGGTTTGAGCAATCAGCCCCAGCATTTT. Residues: CASSDWDQGGLSNQPQHF.